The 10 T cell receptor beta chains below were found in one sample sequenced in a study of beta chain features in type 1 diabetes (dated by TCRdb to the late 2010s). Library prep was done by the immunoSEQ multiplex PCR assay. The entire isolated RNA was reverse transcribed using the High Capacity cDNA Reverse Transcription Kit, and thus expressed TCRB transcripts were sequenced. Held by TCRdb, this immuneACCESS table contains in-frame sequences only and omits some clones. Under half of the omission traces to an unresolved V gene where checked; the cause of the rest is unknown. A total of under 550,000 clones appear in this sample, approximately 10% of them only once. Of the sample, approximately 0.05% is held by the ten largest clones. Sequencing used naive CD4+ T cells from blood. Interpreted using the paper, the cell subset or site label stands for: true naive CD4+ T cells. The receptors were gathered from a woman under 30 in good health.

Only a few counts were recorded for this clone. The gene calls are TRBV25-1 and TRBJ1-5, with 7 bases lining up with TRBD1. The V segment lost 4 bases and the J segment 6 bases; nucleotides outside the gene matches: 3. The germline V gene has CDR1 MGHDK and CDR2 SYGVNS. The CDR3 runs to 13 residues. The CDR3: CASSGQGTQPQHF. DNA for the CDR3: TGTGCCAGCAGTGGACAGGGAACTCAGCCCCAGCATTTT.

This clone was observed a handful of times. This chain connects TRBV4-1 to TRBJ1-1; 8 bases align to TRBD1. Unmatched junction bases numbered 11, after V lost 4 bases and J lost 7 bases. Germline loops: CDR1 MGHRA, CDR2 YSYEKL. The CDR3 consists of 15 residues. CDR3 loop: CASSRWTGKADEAFF. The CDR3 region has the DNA TGCGCCAGCAGCCGGTGGACAGGGAAGGCGGATGAAGCTTTCTTT.

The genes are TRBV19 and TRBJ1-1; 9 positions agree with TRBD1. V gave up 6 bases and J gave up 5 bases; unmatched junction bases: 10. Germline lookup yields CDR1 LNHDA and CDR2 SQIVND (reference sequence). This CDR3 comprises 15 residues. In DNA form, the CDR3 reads TGTGCCAGTAGGATACAGGGACAGGGCTTGACTGAAGCTTTCTTT. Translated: CASRIQGQGLTEAFF. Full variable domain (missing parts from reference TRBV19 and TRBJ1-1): DGGITQSPKYLFRKEGQNVTLSCEQNLNHDAMYWYRQDPGQGLRLIYYSQIVNDFQKGDIAEGYSVSREKKESFPLTVTSAQKNPTAFYLCASRIQGQGLTEAFFGQGTRLTVV.

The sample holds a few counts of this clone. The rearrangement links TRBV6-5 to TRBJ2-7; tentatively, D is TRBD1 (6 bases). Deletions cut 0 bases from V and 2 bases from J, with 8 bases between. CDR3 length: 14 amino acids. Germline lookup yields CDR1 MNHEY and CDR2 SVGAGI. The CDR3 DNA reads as TGTGCCAGCAGTTACTCAAGGGGGACCTACGAGCAGTACGTC. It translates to CASSYSRGTYEQYV.

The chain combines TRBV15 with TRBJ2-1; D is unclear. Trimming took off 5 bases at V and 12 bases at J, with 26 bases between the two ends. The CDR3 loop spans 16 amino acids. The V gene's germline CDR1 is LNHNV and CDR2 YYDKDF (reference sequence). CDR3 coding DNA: TGTGCCACCAGCCAATCGCCGGTCTTTATCCGGTCTGGGCAGTTCTTC. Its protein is CATSQSPVFIRSGQFF.

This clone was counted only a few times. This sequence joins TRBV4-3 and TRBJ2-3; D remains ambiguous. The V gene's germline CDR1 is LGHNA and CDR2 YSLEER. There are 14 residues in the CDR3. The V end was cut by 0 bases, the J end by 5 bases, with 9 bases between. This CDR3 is CASSQDAPGDTQYF. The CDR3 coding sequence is TGCGCCAGCAGCCAAGATGCCCCGGGAGATACGCAGTATTTT.

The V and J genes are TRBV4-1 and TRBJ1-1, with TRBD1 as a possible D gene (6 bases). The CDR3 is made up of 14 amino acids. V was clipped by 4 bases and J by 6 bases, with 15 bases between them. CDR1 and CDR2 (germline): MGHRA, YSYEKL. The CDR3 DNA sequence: TGCGCCAGCAGCCGCGACAGGACGGGCGCTGAAGCTTTCTTT. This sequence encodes CASSRDRTGAEAFF.

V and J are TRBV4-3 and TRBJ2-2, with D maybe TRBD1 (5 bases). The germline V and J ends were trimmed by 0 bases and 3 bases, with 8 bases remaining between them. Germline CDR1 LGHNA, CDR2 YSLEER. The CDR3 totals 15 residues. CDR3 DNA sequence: TGCGCCAGCAGCCAAGAATCAGGGTACACCGGGGAGCTGTTTTTT. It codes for CASSQESGYTGELFF.

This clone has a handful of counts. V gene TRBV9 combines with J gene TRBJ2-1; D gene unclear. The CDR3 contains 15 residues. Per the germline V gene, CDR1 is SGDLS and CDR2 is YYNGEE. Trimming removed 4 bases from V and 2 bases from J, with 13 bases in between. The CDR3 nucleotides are TGTGCCAGCAGCTCAACCGGTGATGCCTACAATGAGCAGTTCTTC. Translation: CASSSTGDAYNEQFF.

CDR3 bases: TGCAGCGCTGGGGACACCCCCTACGAGCAGTACTTC. This sequence encodes CSAGDTPYEQYF. The chain combines TRBV29-1 with TRBJ2-7, with TRBD1 as a possible D gene (6 bases). CDR1 and CDR2 (germline): SQVTM, ANQGSEA. This CDR3 is built from 12 residues. The V end was cut by 7 bases, the J end by 2 bases, with 12 bases between.